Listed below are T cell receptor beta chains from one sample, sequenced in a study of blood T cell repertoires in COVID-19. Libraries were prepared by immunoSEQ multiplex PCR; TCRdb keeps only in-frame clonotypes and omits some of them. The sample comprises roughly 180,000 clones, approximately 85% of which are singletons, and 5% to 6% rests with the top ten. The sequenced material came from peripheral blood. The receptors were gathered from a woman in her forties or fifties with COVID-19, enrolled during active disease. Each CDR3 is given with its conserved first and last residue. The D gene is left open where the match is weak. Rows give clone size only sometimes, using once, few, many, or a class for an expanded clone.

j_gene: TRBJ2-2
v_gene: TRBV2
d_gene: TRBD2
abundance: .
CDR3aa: CASSEGASGARSNTGELFF
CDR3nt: TGTGCCAGCAGTGAAGGGGCTAGCGGGGCTCGATCGAACACCGGGGAGCTGTTTTTT

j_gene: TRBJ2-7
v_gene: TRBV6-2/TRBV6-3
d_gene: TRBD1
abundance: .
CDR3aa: CASSLQVSDRGLYEQYF
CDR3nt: TGTGCCAGCAGTTTACAGGTCTCGGACAGGGGGCTTTACGAGCAGTACTTC

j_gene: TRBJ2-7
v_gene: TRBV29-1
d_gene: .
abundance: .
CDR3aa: CSVESGVEQYF
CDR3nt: TGCAGCGTTGAATCCGGGGTCGAGCAGTACTTC

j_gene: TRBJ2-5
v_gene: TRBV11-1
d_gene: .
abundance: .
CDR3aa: CASSLGRGETQYF
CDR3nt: TGTGCCAGCAGCTTAGGAAGGGGGGAGACCCAGTACTTC

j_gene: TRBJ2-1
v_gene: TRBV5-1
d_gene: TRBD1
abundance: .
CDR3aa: CASSLNGQGTDEQFF
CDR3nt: TGCGCCAGCAGCTTGAACGGACAGGGGACGGATGAGCAGTTCTTC

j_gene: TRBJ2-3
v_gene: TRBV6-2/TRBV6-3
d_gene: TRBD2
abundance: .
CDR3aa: CASSTRTSGGADTQYF
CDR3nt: TGTGCCAGCAGTACACGGACTAGCGGGGGGGCAGATACGCAGTATTTT

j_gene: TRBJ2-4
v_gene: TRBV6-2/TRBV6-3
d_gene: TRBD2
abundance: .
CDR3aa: CASSYSKTSGASPIAKNIQYF
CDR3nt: TGTGCCAGCAGTTACTCGAAGACTAGCGGGGCTTCCCCAATTGCCAAAAACATTCAGTACTTC

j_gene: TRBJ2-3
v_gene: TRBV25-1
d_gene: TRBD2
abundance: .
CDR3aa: CASSLAGGHGTQYF
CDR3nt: TGTGCCAGCTCCCTAGCGGGGGGGCACGGGACGCAGTATTTT

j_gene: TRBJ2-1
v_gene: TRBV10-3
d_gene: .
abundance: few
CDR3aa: CAISESAGGPYNEQFF
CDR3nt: TGTGCCATCAGTGAGAGCGCAGGGGGGCCCTACAATGAGCAGTTCTTC

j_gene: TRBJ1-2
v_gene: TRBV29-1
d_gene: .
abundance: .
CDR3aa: CSVELGRLGGYTF
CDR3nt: TGCAGCGTTGAATTGGGGAGGCTTGGAGGCTACACCTTC

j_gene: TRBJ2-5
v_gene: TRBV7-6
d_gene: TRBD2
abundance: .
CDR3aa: CASSALAGGSKEETQYF
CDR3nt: TGTGCCAGCAGCGCACTAGCGGGGGGATCAAAGGAAGAGACCCAGTACTTC

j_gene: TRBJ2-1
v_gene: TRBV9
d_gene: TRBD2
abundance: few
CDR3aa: CASSASGGEQFF
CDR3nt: TGTGCCAGCAGCGCTAGCGGGGGGGAGCAGTTCTTC

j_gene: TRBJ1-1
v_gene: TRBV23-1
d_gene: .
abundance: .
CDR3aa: CASSQSGWESTEAFF
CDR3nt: TGCGCCAGCAGTCAATCCGGATGGGAGTCCACTGAAGCTTTCTTT

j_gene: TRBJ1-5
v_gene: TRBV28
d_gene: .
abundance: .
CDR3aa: CASQLGGMHQPQHF
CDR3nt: TGTGCCAGCCAACTGGGGGGGATGCATCAGCCCCAGCATTTT

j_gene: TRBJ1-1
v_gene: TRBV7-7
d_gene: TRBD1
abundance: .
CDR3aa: CASSLAQGAVNTEAFF
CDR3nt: TGTGCCAGCAGCTTAGCGCAGGGGGCTGTGAACACTGAAGCTTTCTTT

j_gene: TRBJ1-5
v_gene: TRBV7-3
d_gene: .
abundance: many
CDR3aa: CASSAACRILYSNQPQHF
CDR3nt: TGTGCCAGCAGCGCCGCTTGCAGGATTCTTTATAGCAATCAGCCCCAGCATTTT

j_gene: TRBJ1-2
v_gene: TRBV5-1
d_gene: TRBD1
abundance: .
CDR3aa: CASSQGTERLGGYTF
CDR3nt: TGCGCCAGCAGCCAAGGGACAGAGCGATTGGGCGGCTACACCTTC